This T cell receptor (beta chain) was sequenced in a study of T cell responses to AZD1222 COVID-19 vaccine. General observations from the study: It should be noted that donors were predominantly white British and more often female, and clonal diversity was possibly underestimated. Spike-specific TCR breadth and depth rose after two AZD1222 doses. Dominant CD4 TCR responses targeted spike regions 160-218 and 743-854. Reports indicate that nearly half of spike-specific TCRs are directed at unmutated variant regions.

Profiling relied on immunoSEQ multiplex PCR, and the TCRdb table lists in-frame clones only, not all of them. The data contain 170,000 or so clones, roughly 91% of them singletons. The table lists this clone with a count of one. What it recognizes is unknown. The V gene lost 0 bases and the J gene lost 1 base, with 15 bases spanning the gap. The CDR3 sequence is 17 residues long. Germline values: CDR1 LGHNA, CDR2 YSLEER. The chain carries TRBV4-3 and TRBJ2-5; D possibly uses TRBD1 or TRBD2 (5 bases each). This specimen consisted of peripheral blood, obtained 28 days after the second dose of the MenACWY control vaccine. The receptor's source is an adult who received the MenACWY meningococcal vaccine as a control. As DNA, the CDR3 is TGCGCCAGCAGCCAAGATCTAGGGGACCCCCTCCAAGAGACCCAGTACTTC. Its protein is CASSQDLGDPLQETQYF.